This TCR beta chain came from a study of Ad26.COV2.S vaccination and SARS-CoV-2 variants. General study points: Substantial response breadth was reportedly seen for spike-specific CD8+ and CD4+ T cells after vaccination.

Turning to this clone: Its cognate antigen is unknown.

This CDR3 has 13 amino acids. V dropped 0 bases and J dropped 1 base, with 4 bases sitting between them. CDR1 is SGHNT and CDR2 is YYREEE in the germline V gene (reference sequence). Method: immunoSEQ multiplex PCR; TCRdb's copy keeps in-frame clones and lacks some. The sample records 350,000 to 450,000 clones, about 92% being singletons. This chain uses TRBV5-4 with TRBJ1-2; D is undetermined. The origin of this receptor is a human donor who had recovered from COVID-19. This material consisted of peripheral blood, taken after recovery from COVID-19. DNA of the CDR3: TGTGCCAGCAGCTTGGACGGTAACTATGGCTACACCTTC. It codes for CASSLDGNYGYTF.